The T cell receptor (beta chain) described here comes from a study of T-cell reconstitution after alpha-beta-depleted transplantation in children. The study's findings and limits: At around two months after transplant, the alpha-beta T cells were reportedly derived from several hundred expanded clones that came from non-depleted graft cells.

A library of TCRbeta sequences, prepared with unique molecular identifiers, was generated. Each CDR3 protein gets one entry after TCRdb re-called the PCR reads with MiXCR. The table records 250,000 to 300,000 distinct CDR3 sequences, approximately 10% of them present only once. The V gene's germline CDR1 is SGHRS and CDR2 YFSETQ. CDR3 size: 14 residues. Between the trimmed V and J ends, which lost 0 bases and 6 bases, there was a span of 12 bases. This clonotype was observed at least ten times. Its antigen is as yet unknown. This TCR derives from a male patient between 2 and 15 years old who had a stem cell transplant for chronic granulomatous disease, so the T cells may come from the graft donor. Material: peripheral blood, obtained 180 days after TCRalphabeta/CD19-depleted stem cell transplant. V and J are TRBV5-1 and TRBJ2-5, with D perhaps given as TRBD1 or TRBD2 (5 bases each). The CDR3 region is CASSLGGDGQTQYF. CDR3 DNA sequence: TGCGCCAGCAGCTTGGGAGGGGACGGACAGACCCAGTACTTC. The full variable domain, with the rest looked up from reference TRBV5-1 and TRBJ2-5, is KAGVTQTPRYLIKTRGQQVTLSCSPISGHRSVSWYQQTPGQGLQFLFEYFSETQRNKGNFPGRFSGRQFSNSRSEMNVSTLELGDSALYLCASSLGGDGQTQYFGPGTRLLVL.